A selection of T cell receptor beta chains follows, all from one sample in a study of blood T cell repertoires in COVID-19. Profiling relied on immunoSEQ multiplex PCR, and the TCRdb table lists in-frame clones only, not all of them. The table has about 240,000 clones, 85% to 90% seen once. Sequencing was done on a sample of peripheral blood. Receptors originate from a woman in her thirties or forties who had recovered from COVID-19. The CDR3 runs from the conserved cysteine through the conserved F or W. The D gene is left open where the match is weak. Clone size is stated in some rows and not others, as once, few, many or a class when expanded.

V gene	clone size	D gene	J gene	CDR3 protein	CDR3 DNA
TRBV12-5	NA	NA	TRBJ1-2	CASGLGARTDYGYTF	TGTGCTAGTGGTTTGGGAGCTAGGACAGACTATGGCTACACCTTC
TRBV7-2	NA	NA	TRBJ1-6	CASSLVGAGLSSYNSPLHF	TGTGCCAGCAGCTTAGTTGGGGCAGGCCTGAGCTCCTATAATTCACCCCTCCACTTT
TRBV2	NA	TRBD1	TRBJ1-6	CASRGQGSSPLHF	TGTGCCAGCAGGGGACAGGGATCTTCACCCCTCCACTTT
TRBV24-1	NA	NA	TRBJ1-4	CATSDPNRRPNEKLFF	TGTGCCACCAGTGACCCCAACAGGAGACCTAATGAAAAACTGTTTTTT
TRBV30	NA	NA	TRBJ1-5	CAWTWGGSGNQPQHF	TGTGCCTGGACCTGGGGGGGTTCCGGCAATCAGCCCCAGCATTTT
TRBV9	NA	NA	TRBJ1-4	CASSPRTDRNEKLFF	TGTGCCAGCAGCCCCCGGACAGACCGGAATGAAAAACTGTTTTTT
TRBV7-2	once	TRBD2	TRBJ2-7	CAATRAGAYEQYF	TGTGCCGCTACCCGGGCGGGAGCCTACGAGCAGTACTTC
TRBV10-1	few	TRBD1	TRBJ1-1	CASSEWTGGITEAFF	TGCGCCAGCAGTGAGTGGACAGGGGGCATCACTGAAGCTTTCTTT
TRBV9	NA	TRBD1	TRBJ1-1	CASSADGQGPEAFF	TGTGCCAGCAGCGCGGACGGACAGGGCCCTGAAGCTTTCTTT
TRBV29-1	NA	TRBD2	TRBJ2-3	CSALAGGTDTQYF	TGCAGCGCACTAGCGGGAGGCACAGATACGCAGTATTTT
TRBV18	once	NA	TRBJ2-1	CASSPTAGGSFEQFF	TGTGCCAGCTCACCCACGGCAGGGGGGTCATTTGAGCAGTTCTTC
TRBV3-1/TRBV3-2	NA	NA	TRBJ1-2	CASSQGGGAVYGYTF	TGTGCCAGCAGCCAAGGTGGGGGCGCAGTCTATGGCTACACCTTC
TRBV7-2	NA	NA	TRBJ1-5	CASSQRGNQPQHF	TGTGCCAGCTCCCAGCGGGGCAATCAGCCCCAGCATTTT
TRBV6-5	NA	TRBD1	TRBJ1-1	CASSYSGQEGRPEAFF	TGTGCCAGCAGTTACTCCGGACAGGAGGGCCGGCCTGAAGCTTTCTTT
TRBV9	NA	NA	TRBJ1-2	CASSGGGQASYGYTF	TGTGCCAGCAGCGGAGGGGGACAAGCTAGCTATGGCTACACCTTC
TRBV30	NA	NA	TRBJ1-4	CAWSRPGEKLFF	TGTGCCTGGAGCCGCCCCGGTGAAAAACTGTTTTTT
TRBV3-1/TRBV3-2	NA	NA	TRBJ1-1	CASSQDRGTEAFF	TGTGCCAGCAGCCAAGATCGCGGCACTGAAGCTTTCTTT
TRBV19	NA	NA	TRBJ2-2	CASSMVAAGTGELFF	TGTGCCAGTAGTATGGTAGCAGCCGGCACCGGGGAGCTGTTTTTT
TRBV29-1	NA	NA	TRBJ2-3	CSTRTLRGGTDTQYF	TGCAGCACGCGAACCCTACGCGGGGGCACAGATACGCAGTATTTT
TRBV30	NA	NA	TRBJ1-2	CAWRAGLNYGYTF	TGTGCCTGGAGAGCAGGCCTTAACTATGGCTACACCTTC
TRBV10-2	NA	TRBD1	TRBJ1-5	CASRPSDRGSNQPQHF	TGCGCCAGCAGGCCCTCGGACAGGGGTTCCAATCAGCCCCAGCATTTT
TRBV3-1/TRBV3-2	NA	TRBD2	TRBJ2-1	CASSQLGGASGSSPTYNEQFF	TGTGCCAGCAGCCAATTGGGGGGAGCTAGCGGGAGCTCCCCAACCTACAATGAGCAGTTCTTC
TRBV4-2	NA	TRBD2	TRBJ2-7	CASSPASGIEQYF	TGTGCCAGCAGCCCCGCTAGCGGGATCGAGCAGTACTTC
TRBV9	NA	NA	TRBJ2-3	CASSVGAEAGAQYF	TGTGCCAGCAGCGTAGGGGCCGAAGCGGGTGCGCAGTATTTT
TRBV10-3	NA	NA	TRBJ1-3	CAISAGAAGNTIYF	TGTGCCATCAGTGCAGGGGCAGCTGGAAACACCATATATTTT